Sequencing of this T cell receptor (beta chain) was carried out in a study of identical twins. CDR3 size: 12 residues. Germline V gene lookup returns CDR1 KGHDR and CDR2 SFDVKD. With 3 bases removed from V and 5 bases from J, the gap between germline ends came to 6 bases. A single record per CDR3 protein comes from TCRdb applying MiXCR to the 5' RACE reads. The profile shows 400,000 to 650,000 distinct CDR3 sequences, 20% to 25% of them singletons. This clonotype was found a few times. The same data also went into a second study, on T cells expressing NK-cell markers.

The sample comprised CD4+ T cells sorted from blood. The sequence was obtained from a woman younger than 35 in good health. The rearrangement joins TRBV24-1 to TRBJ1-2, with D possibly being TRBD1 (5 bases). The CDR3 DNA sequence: TGTGCCACCAGTGATAGGGGATATGGCTACACCTTC. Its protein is CATSDRGYGYTF.